Below are 21 T cell receptor beta chains sequenced from a single sample in a study of T cell responses to AZD1222 COVID-19 vaccine. Repertoires were generated with immunoSEQ multiplex PCR, while TCRdb's copy carries only in-frame clones and drops some. The data contain roughly 140,000 clones, about nine tenths of them singletons. Here the sequenced sample was peripheral blood, taken on day 0 of AZD1222 vaccination. All receptors come from an adult in good health.

Here the CDR3 DNA reads TGTGCCACCAGCAGAGATGGGACGTCCGACTACGAGCAGTACTTC. Protein product: CATSRDGTSDYEQYF. The chain joins TRBV15 to TRBJ2-7; D possibly uses TRBD1 or TRBD2 (5 bases each). Germline CDR1 and CDR2: LNHNV and YYDKDF (reference sequence). This CDR3 contains 15 residues. V was shortened by 0 bases and J by 3 bases, with 12 bases between the two germline ends.

V and J are TRBV29-1 and TRBJ1-2; D remains ambiguous. Trimming removed 3 bases from V and 5 bases from J, with 13 bases in between. CDR1 is SQVTM, CDR2 ANQGSEA, per germline. The CDR3 extends over 13 amino acids. The CDR3 is CSVELGIRYGYTF. For the CDR3, the DNA is TGCAGCGTTGAGTTGGGAATTCGGTATGGCTACACCTTC.

The chain recombines TRBV6-4 with TRBJ2-3; no definite D call. Germline values: CDR1 MRHNA, CDR2 SNTAGT. The CDR3 is 16 amino acids. V was pared by 0 bases and J by 1 base, with 11 bases between. The CDR3 here is CASSDSPGRGTDTQYF. DNA of the CDR3: TGTGCCAGCAGTGACTCCCCAGGAAGGGGCACAGATACGCAGTATTTT.

This chain links TRBV29-1 with TRBJ2-3, with TRBD2 as a possible D gene (7 bases). V lost 7 bases and J lost 2, with 13 bases in between. The CDR3 sequence is 13 residues long. Per germline, CDR1 SQVTM and CDR2 ANQGSEA. CDR3 loop: CSAGRGNTDTQYF. The CDR3 region has the DNA TGCAGCGCGGGGAGGGGGAACACAGATACGCAGTATTTT.

This chain links TRBV11-2 with TRBJ1-1; D gene unclear. Trimming took 5 bases from V and 4 from J, leaving 14 bases between them. In germline, CDR1 is SGHAT, CDR2 FQNNGV. The CDR3 is made up of 14 amino acids. In DNA form, the CDR3 reads TGTGCCAGCAGCCCTCAAGTGGGAAGCACTGAAGCTTTCTTT. Amino acids: CASSPQVGSTEAFF.

Comments on this clone: A read error may account for a junction end that differs from germline. The rearrangement links TRBV4-1 to TRBJ2-5, with D hard to call. Germline CDR1 and CDR2: MGHRA and YSYEKL. The CDR3 is 15 residues long. CDR3 residues: CASRQVGRSQETQYF. In nucleotides, the CDR3 is TGCGCCAGCCGCCAGGTGGGCAGGAGCCAAGAGACCCAGTACTTC.

CDR3 sequence reads: CATSDDSGSSYNEQFF. The CDR3 DNA is TGTGCCACCAGTGACGATAGCGGGAGCTCTTACAATGAGCAGTTCTTC. The rearrangement links TRBV24-1 to TRBJ2-1, with TRBD2 matching 9 bases. The J segment lost 4 bases and the V segment lost 4 bases, leaving 7 bases of the junction unmatched. This CDR3 has 16 residues. Germline assignment: CDR1 KGHDR and CDR2 SFDVKD.

V usage is TRBV5-1 and J usage is TRBJ2-5, with 8 nucleotides matching TRBD1. V lost 1 base, J lost 5 bases, and 10 bases stayed unmatched. The CDR3 contains 16 residues. Looked up from germline, CDR1 is SGHRS and CDR2 is YFSETQ. The DNA of the CDR3 is TGCGCCAGCAGCTTGAACGCAGGGGGCGCTGGGGAGACCCAGTACTTC. This sequence encodes CASSLNAGGAGETQYF.

The V and J genes are TRBV19 and TRBJ2-4; the D gene is possibly TRBD2 (5 bases). This CDR3 has 13 amino acids. Per germline, CDR1 LNHDA and CDR2 SQIVND (reference sequence). V was shortened by 1 base and J by 9 bases, with 10 bases between the two germline ends. DNA of the CDR3: TGTGCCAGTAGTATAGCTAGCCGGGGCATTCAGTACTTC. Translation gives CASSIASRGIQYF.

CDR3 loop: CASSRTGAYTDTQYF. CDR3 nucleotide sequence: TGTGCCAGCAGCCGGACAGGGGCCTACACAGATACGCAGTATTTT. This chain links TRBV5-8 with TRBJ2-3; TRBD1 agrees at 9 bases. The CDR3 totals 15 residues. Unmatched junction bases numbered 5, after V lost 4 bases and J lost 2 bases. CDR1 SGHTS and CDR2 YDEGEE come from the germline V gene.

CDR3 protein: CASSLVSGSYNSPLHF. CDR3 sequence (DNA): TGTGCCAGCAGCTTGGTTTCCGGCTCCTATAATTCACCCCTCCACTTT. This chain connects TRBV5-6 to TRBJ1-6; D unresolved. The V end was cut by 0 bases, the J end by 0 bases, with 7 bases between. The CDR3 totals 16 residues. Germline CDR1 SGHDT, CDR2 YYEEEE.

This clone has only one observation. The chain recombines TRBV7-9 with TRBJ1-1; D is uncertain. Trimming stripped 8 bases from V and 0 bases from J, with 4 bases between. Germline CDR1 reads SEHNR; CDR2 reads FQNEAQ (reference sequence). The CDR3 loop spans 11 amino acids. The CDR3 DNA reads as TGTGCCAGCCAAATGAACACTGAAGCTTTCTTT. This encodes CASQMNTEAFF.

The chain carries TRBV11-3 and TRBJ2-3; 9 nucleotides agree with TRBD2. The CDR3 loop spans 17 amino acids. Losses at the gene ends were 1 base for V and 4 bases for J; bases not matched to a gene: 9. Germline loops: CDR1 SGHNT, CDR2 YENEEA. The DNA for the CDR3 is TGTGCCAGCAGCTTAGCGGGTAGCGGGAGTGGAGCAGATACGCAGTATTTT. It specifies CASSLAGSGSGADTQYF.

The chain joins TRBV4-2 to TRBJ1-6; D is unresolved. The CDR3 spans 14 residues. The V gene lost 2 bases and the J gene lost 6 bases, with 8 bases spanning the gap. CDR1 and CDR2 from the germline V gene are LGHNA and YNFKEQ. The chain's CDR3 is CASSQPMGNSPLHF. CDR3 DNA sequence: TGTGCCAGCAGCCAACCAATGGGTAATTCACCCCTCCACTTT.

The chain carries TRBV2 and TRBJ1-1; TRBD1 agrees at 9 bases. Germline lookup yields CDR1 SNHLY and CDR2 FYNNEI. The length of the CDR3 is 14 residues. J was trimmed by 11 bases and V by 4 bases; bases with no gene match: 11. The CDR3 protein is CASSGYRDRVTAFF. The CDR3, as DNA: TGTGCCAGCAGTGGATACCGGGACAGGGTTACGGCTTTCTTT.

There are a few counts of this clone. The V gene is TRBV10-1, the J gene TRBJ2-4, with D unclear. The CDR3 has 14 residues. V was cut by 6 bases and J by 8 bases, with 17 bases left in between. Germline values: CDR1 WNHNN, CDR2 SYGVQD (reference sequence). DNA of the CDR3: TGCGCCAGCAGCCCCGGGTCCACTGGATACATTCAGTACTTC. Translated: CASSPGSTGYIQYF.

The V and J genes are TRBV12-5 and TRBJ2-1; 10 bases agree with TRBD2. V was clipped by 6 bases and J by 4 bases; unmatched bases: 3. This CDR3 spans 14 amino acids. Germline-derived CDR1 and CDR2 are LGHNT and FRNRAP. CDR3 in amino acids: CASGSGRGYNEQFF. The DNA of the CDR3 is TGTGCTAGTGGAAGCGGGAGGGGTTACAATGAGCAGTTCTTC. Full variable domain (outside the CDR3, taken from reference TRBV12-5 and TRBJ2-1): DARVTQTPRHKVTEMGQEVTMRCQPILGHNTVFWYRQTMMQGLELLAYFRNRAPLDDSGMPKDRFSAEMPDATLATLKIQPSEPRDSAVYFCASGSGRGYNEQFFGPGTRLTVL.

V gene TRBV7-8 combines with J gene TRBJ2-7; the match to TRBD2 covers 11 bases. J lost 6 bases, V lost 2 bases, and 6 bases had no gene match. CDR1 and CDR2 from the germline V gene are SGHVS and FQNEAQ. The CDR3 loop spans 15 amino acids. This chain's CDR3 is CASSLLAGGPFEQYF. The CDR3, as DNA: TGTGCCAGCAGCTTACTAGCGGGAGGCCCCTTCGAGCAGTACTTC.

This chain connects TRBV6-1 to TRBJ1-2, with D unclear. V was pared by 2 bases and J by 7 bases, with 11 bases between. From germline, CDR1 is MNHNS and CDR2 SASEGT. The CDR3 length is 13 residues. DNA for the CDR3: TGTGCCAGCAGTGAAACCAACAGACTTGGCTACACCTTC. Amino acid sequence: CASSETNRLGYTF.

The chain links TRBV18 to TRBJ2-1, with TRBD2 matching over 7 bases. With V trimmed by 2 bases and J by 0 bases, 7 bases remained unmatched. Germline V gene data show CDR1 as KGHSH and CDR2 as LQKENI. The CDR3 consists of 17 residues. CDR3 sequence (DNA): TGTGCCAGCTCACCATTGGGGACTATGAGCTCCTACAATGAGCAGTTCTTC. It encodes CASSPLGTMSSYNEQFF.

J is TRBJ1-1 and V is TRBV6-1; D not certain. Germline V gene data show CDR1 as MNHNS and CDR2 as SASEGT. With 0 bases removed from V and 10 bases from J, the gap between germline ends came to 24 bases. The CDR3 is 17 amino acids. Here the CDR3 reads CASSEALTLVSDLRAFF. The DNA of the CDR3 is TGTGCCAGCAGTGAAGCGCTCACCCTGGTTTCTGATTTAAGAGCTTTCTTT.